The 24 T cell receptor beta chains in this list originate from one sample, sequenced in a study of OX40 agonist ivuxolimab in advanced cancers. Libraries were prepared by immunoSEQ multiplex PCR; TCRdb keeps only in-frame clonotypes and omits some of them. Counted here are some 90,000 clones, around 87% occurring once; the ten biggest clones make up roughly 4%. The sample consisted of CD4+ or CD8+ T cells sorted from blood, taken in a trial of the OX40 agonist ivuxolimab. The receptors derive from an adult with an advanced solid tumor such as melanoma, head and neck, liver or kidney cancer.

The gene calls are TRBV19 and TRBJ2-2; no firm D call. V was pared by 0 bases and J by 0 bases, with 26 bases between. This CDR3 has 22 amino acids. Per the germline V gene, CDR1 is LNHDA and CDR2 is SQIVND (reference sequence). The CDR3 here is CASSIDPTLMDQLFANTGELFF. CDR3 in DNA: TGTGCCAGTAGTATAGATCCGACTCTTATGGACCAGTTATTCGCGAACACCGGGGAGCTGTTTTTT. The full variable domain, completed using reference TRBV19 and TRBJ2-2, is DGGITQSPKYLFRKEGQNVTLSCEQNLNHDAMYWYRQDPGQGLRLIYYSQIVNDFQKGDIAEGYSVSREKKESFPLTVTSAQKNPTAFYLCASSIDPTLMDQLFANTGELFFGEGSRLTVL.

V is TRBV4-1 and J is TRBJ2-6, with no clear D. V lost 0 bases to trimming and J lost 4 bases, with 10 bases between them. Per the germline V gene, CDR1 is MGHRA and CDR2 is YSYEKL. The CDR3 totals 16 residues. The CDR3 is CASSQDIFGGANVLTF. The CDR3 DNA reads as TGCGCCAGCAGCCAAGACATTTTTGGGGGGGCCAACGTCCTGACTTTC.

V usage is TRBV6-5 and J usage is TRBJ2-7; 13 positions agree with TRBD2. V shed 7 bases and J 6 bases; nucleotides not matched to a gene: 6. Germline lookup yields CDR1 MNHEY and CDR2 SVGAGI. The CDR3 loop spans 14 amino acids. The CDR3 sequence is CASTGLAGVSEQYF. In DNA form, the CDR3 reads TGTGCCAGCACCGGACTAGCGGGAGTTAGCGAGCAGTACTTC.

The chain carries TRBV29-1 and TRBJ2-7, with 8 bases that match TRBD1. The CDR3 spans 12 residues. With 7 bases clipped from V and 4 bases from J, the junction kept 6 bases outside the gene matches. Germline V gives CDR1 SQVTM, CDR2 ANQGSEA. CDR3 nucleotides: TGCAGCGCCGGTACAGGGGGGTACGAGCAGTACTTC. Protein: CSAGTGGYEQYF.

The chain uses TRBV15 and TRBJ1-1, with D perhaps TRBD1 (5 bases). This CDR3 comprises 14 residues. V dropped 0 bases and J dropped 4 bases, with 9 bases sitting between them. Looked up from germline, CDR1 is LNHNV and CDR2 is YYDKDF (reference sequence). Written as DNA, the CDR3 is TGTGCCACCAGCAGAGATCCAGGGTTCACTGAAGCTTTCTTT. Translation: CATSRDPGFTEAFF.

In its sample, this clone was seen once. The CDR3 is CASSLQGNTEAFF. CDR3 coding DNA: TGTGCCAGCAGTTTACAGGGGAACACTGAAGCTTTCTTT. The chain combines TRBV6-5 with TRBJ1-1; tentatively, D is TRBD1 (6 bases). This CDR3 region has 13 residues. Germline-derived CDR1 and CDR2 are MNHEY and SVGAGI. V was clipped by 4 bases and J by 1 base, with 7 bases between them.

The gene calls are TRBV28 and TRBJ1-1, with D unresolved. Germline CDR1 and CDR2: MDHEN and SYDVKM. The V end lost 3 bases, the J end lost 7 bases, and 15 bases lay between the germline ends. This CDR3 contains 14 residues. The CDR3 sequence: CASSLITPVGEAFF. CDR3 nucleotides: TGTGCCAGCAGTTTGATAACTCCTGTGGGTGAAGCTTTCTTT.

This chain uses TRBV9 with TRBJ2-3; TRBD2 is a possible D gene (5 bases). The ends were cut back, 5 bases at V and 1 base at J, with 8 bases in the middle. CDR1 and CDR2 (germline): SGDLS, YYNGEE. The CDR3 is made up of 13 amino acids. The CDR3 protein is CASRAEGTDTQYF. In DNA form, the CDR3 reads TGTGCCAGCAGAGCGGAGGGCACAGATACGCAGTATTTT.

For the CDR3, the DNA is TGTGCCAGCAGATCGACCGCTAGCTCCTACGAGCAGTACGTC. Its protein is CASRSTASSYEQYV. V and J are TRBV6-5 and TRBJ2-7; no firm D call. Germline V gene sequence: CDR1 MNHEY, CDR2 SVGAGI. The CDR3 is 14 residues long. Trimming removed 6 bases at V and 0 bases at J, with 12 bases between.

The V gene is TRBV4-1, the J gene TRBJ1-4; D remains ambiguous. The CDR3 is 16 residues long. V lost 3 bases, J lost 7 bases, and 18 bases lay in between. The germline V gene encodes CDR1 MGHRA and CDR2 YSYEKL. For the CDR3, the DNA is TGCGCCAGCAGCCAGCACGTGAGGTCCGGTAGTGAAAAACTGTTTTTT. Translating it yields CASSQHVRSGSEKLFF.

The J gene is TRBJ2-1, the V gene TRBV11-3; D is undetermined. The V gene's germline CDR1 is SGHNT and CDR2 YENEEA. The V end lost 2 bases, the J end lost 0 bases, and 11 bases lay between the germline ends. This CDR3 spans 16 amino acids. CDR3 nucleotides: TGTGCCAGCAGCTTAAGGGTGGGTAGCTCCTACAATGAGCAGTTCTTC. Its translation is CASSLRVGSSYNEQFF.

The rearrangement joins TRBV5-4 to TRBJ2-1; 8 nucleotides align to TRBD2. This CDR3 contains 16 residues. Losses at the gene ends were 0 bases for V and 0 bases for J; bases not matched to a gene: 2. The germline CDR1 and CDR2 sequences are SGHNT and YYREEE (reference sequence). The CDR3 spells CASSLVAGYSYNEQFF. CDR3 in DNA: TGTGCCAGCAGCTTGGTAGCGGGATACTCCTACAATGAGCAGTTCTTC.

This sequence joins TRBV5-1 and TRBJ2-1, with D maybe TRBD2 (6 bases). Germline V CDR1 and CDR2: SGHRS, YFSETQ. The CDR3 length is 15 residues. V was trimmed by 0 bases and J by 4 bases, leaving 11 bases between them. CDR3 in amino acids: CASSLARGLYNEQFF. CDR3 sequence (DNA): TGCGCCAGCAGCTTGGCACGGGGACTTTACAATGAGCAGTTCTTC.

With regard to this clone: The sample has other DNA sequences that encode this CDR3 too. The chain links TRBV9 to TRBJ2-2; D is ambiguous. CDR3 length: 13 amino acids. Between the trimmed V and J ends, which lost 0 bases and 4 bases, there was a span of 4 bases. Germline-derived CDR1 and CDR2 are SGDLS and YYNGEE. The CDR3 bases are TGTGCCAGCAGCGTAGGTAGCACCGGGGAGCTGTTTTTT. The encoded protein is CASSVGSTGELFF.

The rearrangement uses TRBV6-5 and TRBJ1-2; D remains unclear. Germline V gives CDR1 MNHEY, CDR2 SVGAGI. CDR3 size: 14 residues. Trimming pared 5 bases from V and 5 bases from J, leaving 15 bases between. Here the CDR3 reads CASSPDGPDYGYTF. CDR3 nucleotides: TGTGCCAGCAGTCCGGACGGTCCGGATTATGGCTACACCTTC.

This chain joins TRBV10-3 and TRBJ2-7; TRBD1 aligns across 9 bases. Germline V gene sequence: CDR1 ENHRY, CDR2 SYGVKD. Trimming took 0 bases from V and 5 from J; bases not matched to a gene: 5. This CDR3 comprises 15 residues. The CDR3 region has the DNA TGTGCCATCAGTGAGTCGGGCACAGGGGGCGACGAGCAGTACGTC. Amino acid sequence: CAISESGTGGDEQYV.

V gene TRBV18 combines with J gene TRBJ2-1; D gene ambiguous. Trimming pared 6 bases from V and 5 bases from J, leaving 11 bases between. Germline CDR1 and CDR2: KGHSH and LQKENI. This CDR3 has 13 amino acids. The CDR3 nucleotides read TGTGCCAGCTCCCCCCCGACGAACAATGAGCAGTTCTTC. Translated, it gives CASSPPTNNEQFF.

This clone turned up a few times. This chain joins TRBV19 and TRBJ2-1; weak D call: TRBD1 (6 bases). CDR3 length equals 17 residues. The germline V gene encodes CDR1 LNHDA and CDR2 SQIVND (reference sequence). Trimming stripped 4 bases from V and 2 bases from J, with 18 bases between. CDR3 DNA sequence: TGTGCCAGTAGTACCGAACCCAGGGGCCGACCCTACAATGAGCAGTTCTTC. Residues: CASSTEPRGRPYNEQFF.

The CDR3 DNA is TGTGCCTGGAGCCCGCATGGACAGTTAGCCAAAAACATTCAGTACTTC. This codes for CAWSPHGQLAKNIQYF. The J gene is TRBJ2-4, the V gene TRBV30; perhaps TRBD1 as D (6 bases). Trimming removed 3 bases at V and 0 bases at J, with 15 bases between. The germline V gene has CDR1 GTSNPN and CDR2 SVGIG (reference sequence). The CDR3 totals 16 residues.

The gene calls are TRBV19 and TRBJ2-3; D gene uncertain. Germline values: CDR1 LNHDA, CDR2 SQIVND (reference sequence). The V end lost 3 bases, the J end lost 5 bases, and 3 bases lay between the germline ends. The CDR3 sequence is 11 residues long. CDR3 sequence reads: CASSMGDTQYF. Here the CDR3 DNA reads TGTGCCAGTAGTATGGGAGATACGCAGTATTTT.

This clone was seen a handful of times. The chain uses TRBV30 and TRBJ1-4; no firm D call. Germline loops: CDR1 GTSNPN, CDR2 SVGIG (reference sequence). Trimming took 5 bases from V and 2 from J, leaving 3 bases between them. The CDR3 runs to 11 residues. CDR3 DNA sequence: TGTGCCTGGGGGACTAATGAAAAACTGTTTTTT. Protein: CAWGTNEKLFF. The full variable domain, completed using reference TRBV30 and TRBJ1-4, is SQTIHQWPATLVQPVGSPLSLECTVEGTSNPNLYWYRQAAGRGLQLLFYSVGIGQISSEVPQNLSASRPQDRQFILSSKKLLLSDSGFYLCAWGTNEKLFFGSGTQLSVL.

This chain joins TRBV5-1 and TRBJ2-7; 11 bases line up with TRBD1. Germline loops: CDR1 SGHRS, CDR2 YFSETQ. Trimming at V came to 4 bases and at J to 6 bases, leaving 12 bases not matched to a gene. This CDR3 spans 16 amino acids. The CDR3 DNA sequence: TGCGCCAGCAGCGGACGCGGGGACAGGGGGAACTCCGAGCAGTACGTC. Translated: CASSGRGDRGNSEQYV.

This sequence joins TRBV25-1 and TRBJ2-5; D gene uncertain. CDR3 length equals 15 residues. Germline V lookup: CDR1 MGHDK, CDR2 SYGVNS. Deletions cut 0 bases from V and 0 bases from J, with 8 bases between. The CDR3 loop is CASSEYLGYQETQYF. CDR3 nucleotides: TGTGCCAGCAGTGAATATTTAGGGTACCAAGAGACCCAGTACTTC. The full variable domain, in which reference TRBV25-1 and TRBJ2-5 provide the parts outside the CDR3, is EADIYQTPRYLVIGTGKKITLECSQTMGHDKMYWYQQDPGMELHLIHYSYGVNSTEKGDLSSESTVSRIRTEHFPLTLESARPSHTSQYLCASSEYLGYQETQYFGPGTRLLVL.

This clone appeared a single time. The V call is TRBV7-2, the J call TRBJ1-1; D remains ambiguous. Germline CDR1 SGHTA, CDR2 FQGNSA. V lost 3 bases, J lost 1 base, and 9 bases lay in between. This CDR3 region has 14 residues. The CDR3 sequence: CASSFVQQNTEAFF. In nucleotides, the CDR3 is TGTGCCAGCAGCTTCGTACAGCAGAACACTGAAGCTTTCTTT.